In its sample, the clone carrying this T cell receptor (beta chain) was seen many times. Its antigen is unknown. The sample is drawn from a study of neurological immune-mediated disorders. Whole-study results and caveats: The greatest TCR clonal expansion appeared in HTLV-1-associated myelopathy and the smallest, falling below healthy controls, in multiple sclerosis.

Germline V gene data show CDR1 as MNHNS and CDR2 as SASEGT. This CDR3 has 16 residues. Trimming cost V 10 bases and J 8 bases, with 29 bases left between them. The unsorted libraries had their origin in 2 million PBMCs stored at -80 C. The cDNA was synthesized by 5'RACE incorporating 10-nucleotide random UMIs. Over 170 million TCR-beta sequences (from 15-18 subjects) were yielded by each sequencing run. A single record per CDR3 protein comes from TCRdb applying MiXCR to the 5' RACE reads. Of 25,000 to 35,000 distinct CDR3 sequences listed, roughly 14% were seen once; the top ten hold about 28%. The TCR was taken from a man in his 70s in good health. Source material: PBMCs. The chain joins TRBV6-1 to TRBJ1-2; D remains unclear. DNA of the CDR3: TGTGCCACCACCGGGCCGCGTGAGTTACTAATGAGGGGCTACACCTTC. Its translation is CATTGPRELLMRGYTF.